This TCR beta chain was retrieved from a study of T cells in localized non-small cell lung cancer. Sequencing was performed with immunoSEQ multiplex PCR; in TCRdb, only in-frame clones are kept and a portion is missing. Of 10,000 to 15,000 clones listed, 85% to 90% are singletons. Trimming removed 4 bases from V and 8 bases from J, with 14 bases in between. This CDR3 is 14 amino acids long. Germline assignment: CDR1 MGHRA and CDR2 YSYEKL. The input for sequencing was peripheral blood, taken before any cancer treatment. The TCR sequence derives from a male donor older than 55 with stage III lung adenocarcinoma. V is TRBV4-1 and J is TRBJ1-4, with D possibly TRBD1 on 6 matching bases. CDR3 DNA: TGCGCCAGCAGCCGAGGGGGTGGTGGCGAAAAACTGTTTTTT. Translated: CASSRGGGGEKLFF.